Listed here is a single T cell receptor beta chain. Its antigen is unknown. TCRdb analysed the RACE reads with MiXCR anew, one entry per CDR3 protein. The sample shows around 200,000 distinct CDR3 sequences, 24% of them seen only once. Time point here: patch test 3, about 24 weeks after DPC sensitization. Treatment defined: therapeutic diphenylcyclopropenone sensitization with weekly scalp DPC. These data originate in a study of human T cells and chemical hapten exposure. Study findings and constraints: TCRs exceeding a frequency of 1 in 1000 stayed unchanged under DPC sensitization.

The CDR3 is made up of 12 amino acids. V was pared by 8 bases and J by 5 bases, with 13 bases between. This rearrangement joins TRBV12-3 or TRBV12-4 to TRBJ2-7; a weak D match, TRBD1 (6 bases). The input for sequencing was whole blood, taken in connection with sensitization to the hapten diphenylcyclopropenone (DPC). The TCR originated in a woman aged 35 to 49 with alopecia areata. Some clones in this sample may be carry-over from other donors' samples. The CDR3 reads CASSVRGDEQYF. CDR3 DNA sequence: TGTGCCAGCTCTGTCAGGGGTGACGAGCAGTACTTC.